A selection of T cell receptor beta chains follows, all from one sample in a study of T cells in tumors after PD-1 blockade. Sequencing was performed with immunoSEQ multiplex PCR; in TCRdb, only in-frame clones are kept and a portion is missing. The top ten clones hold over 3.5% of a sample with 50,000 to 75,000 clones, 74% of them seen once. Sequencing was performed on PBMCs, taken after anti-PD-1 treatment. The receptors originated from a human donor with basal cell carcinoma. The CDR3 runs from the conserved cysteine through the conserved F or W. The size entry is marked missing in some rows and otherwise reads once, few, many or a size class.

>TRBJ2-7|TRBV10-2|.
CASSTQGPPYEQYF
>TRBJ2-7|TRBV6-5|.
CASSYGTSGPYEQYF
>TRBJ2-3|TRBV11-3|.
CASGNRGADTQYF
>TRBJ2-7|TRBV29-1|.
CSVVTGARSGEQYF
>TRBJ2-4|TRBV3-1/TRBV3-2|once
CASSPRYTGLAKNIQYF
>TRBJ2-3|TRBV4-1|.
CASSQDIIAGGPDTQYF
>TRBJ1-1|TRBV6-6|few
CASSRSKGGFPNTEAFF
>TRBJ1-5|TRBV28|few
CASSFRLPRTGDQPQHF
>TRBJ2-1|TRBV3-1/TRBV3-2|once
CASGGDLSYNEQFF
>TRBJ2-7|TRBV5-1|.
CASSLQGFNEQYF
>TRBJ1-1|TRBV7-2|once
CASSLSTGGSTEAFF
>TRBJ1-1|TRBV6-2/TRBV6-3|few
CASSSYMNTEAFF
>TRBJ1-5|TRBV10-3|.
CAISETRGGNQPQHF
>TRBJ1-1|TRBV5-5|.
CASKAGVNTEAFF
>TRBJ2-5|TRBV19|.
CASSNGQGIQETQYF
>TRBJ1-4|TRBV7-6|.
CASSLPWGKGGEKLFF
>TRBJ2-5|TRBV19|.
CASSTPGTGPETQYF
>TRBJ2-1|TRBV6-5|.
CASSRGTGANEQFF
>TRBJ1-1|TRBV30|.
CAWSVQVLGAFF
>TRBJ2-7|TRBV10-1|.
CASSDSVGSYEQYF
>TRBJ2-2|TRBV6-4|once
CASRGWAGELFF
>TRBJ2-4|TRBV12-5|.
CASGGLAKNIQYF
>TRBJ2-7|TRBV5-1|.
CASSFYSGQEVYEQYF
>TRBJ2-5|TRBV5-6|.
CASSWVQTSGQETQYF
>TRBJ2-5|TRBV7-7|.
CASSPGERGQETQYF
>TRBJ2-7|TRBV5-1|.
CASSFGQGIYEQYF
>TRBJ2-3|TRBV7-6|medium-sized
CASSLVKGPSDTQYF
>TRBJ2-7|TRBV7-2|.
CASSLDLENYEQYF
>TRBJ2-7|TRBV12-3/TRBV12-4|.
CASSLGGGDEQYF
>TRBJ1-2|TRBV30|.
CAWRKGSGGYGYTF
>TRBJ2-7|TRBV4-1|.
CASSQPLGEQYF
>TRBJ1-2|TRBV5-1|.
CASSWPDRRYGYTF
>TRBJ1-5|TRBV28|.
CASSGVGGQPQHF
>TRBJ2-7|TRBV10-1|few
CASSETASYEQYF
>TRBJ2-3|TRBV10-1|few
CASSDGISDTQYF
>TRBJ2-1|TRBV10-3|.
CAISESGQFYNEQFF
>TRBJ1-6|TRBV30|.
CAGGQGAALHF
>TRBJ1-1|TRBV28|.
CASSLYPSGGAFF
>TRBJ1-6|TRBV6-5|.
CASRGRTGSPLHF
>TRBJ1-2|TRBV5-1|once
CASSLGAAGGDGYTF
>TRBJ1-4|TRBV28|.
CASSLIPRNEKLFF
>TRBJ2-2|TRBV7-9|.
CASNRARDGELFF
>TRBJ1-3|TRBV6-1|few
CASSVTQGAVSGNTIYF
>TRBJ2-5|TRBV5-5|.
CASSLGTGGPILTQYF
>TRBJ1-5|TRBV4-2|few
CASSQDDQGHSNQPQHF
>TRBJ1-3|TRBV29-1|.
CSVGGGGSGNTIYF
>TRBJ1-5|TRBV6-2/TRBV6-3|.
CASSLGTGEVQPQHF
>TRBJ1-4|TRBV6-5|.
CASRDRRLNEKLFF
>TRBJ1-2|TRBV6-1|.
CASSEGDRGRVGYTF
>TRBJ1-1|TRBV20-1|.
CSASLESDTEAFF
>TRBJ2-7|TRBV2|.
CASKGGASYEQYF
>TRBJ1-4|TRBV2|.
CASSVPGGNEKLFF
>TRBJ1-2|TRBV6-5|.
CASSYSGVNYGYTF
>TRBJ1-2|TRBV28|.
CASSLDRNYGYTF
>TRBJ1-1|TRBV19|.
CASSIEVMNTEAFF